A single sample is the source of the 17 T cell receptor beta chains below, sequenced in a study of T-cell memory formation after mild COVID-19 listed by TCRdb under 2021. Library preparation used 5' RACE. The data were produced on an Illumina NovaSeq 6000. TCRdb's own reprocessing of the public reads used fastp at Q25 and MiXCR and kept productive beta chains. Each record represents a unique CDR3 protein, reported with the most common genes and DNA among its rows. A total of under 50,000 distinct CDR3 sequences appear in this sample, less than 9.5% of them only once. The ten largest clones capture 12% of the sample. Sequencing used PBMCs or a T cell subset sorted from them (not recorded which). These receptors originate from an adult woman who had mild COVID-19 (a few samples of this study predate the infection). The sample titles of this study are shuffled in the database, so cell type and time point are left out; the donor was told from shared clones.

The chain couples TRBV12-3 or TRBV12-4 to TRBJ2-3; D call uncertain. The CDR3 length is 14 residues. The ends were cut back, 0 bases at V and 3 bases at J, with 7 bases in the middle. The CDR3 coding sequence is TGTGCCAGCAGTTTAGCAGGGTTAACAGATACGCAGTATTTT. It is translated as CASSLAGLTDTQYF.

The sample holds a few counts of this clonotype. The gene calls are TRBV5-1 and TRBJ2-2, with 7 positions matching TRBD2. J gave up 0 bases and V 7 bases, and 6 bases lay outside the gene matches. This CDR3 contains 15 residues. Germline V lookup: CDR1 SGHRS, CDR2 YFSETQ. CDR3 amino acids: CASREDPSNTGELFF. As DNA, the CDR3 is TGCGCCAGCCGGGAGGACCCTTCGAACACCGGGGAGCTGTTTTTT.

This clonotype was counted at least ten times. V gene TRBV20-1 combines with J gene TRBJ2-7; 10 bases map to TRBD1. CDR1 and CDR2 from the germline V gene are DFQATT and SNEGSKA (reference sequence). The CDR3 length is 18 residues. V gave up 3 bases and J gave up 2 bases; unmatched junction bases: 16. CDR3 amino acids: CSARGTGTGVIATYEQYF. As DNA, the CDR3 is TGCAGTGCTAGGGGTACCGGGACAGGGGTAATAGCGACCTACGAGCAGTACTTC.

The V and J genes are TRBV4-1 and TRBJ1-2; 7 nucleotides match TRBD1. Germline V CDR1 and CDR2: MGHRA, YSYEKL. The J segment lost 8 bases and the V segment lost 4 bases, leaving 7 bases of the junction unmatched. There are 13 residues in the CDR3. The CDR3, as DNA: TGCGCCAGCAGCCCGCGGGACAGTAGAGGCTACACCTTC. This translates into CASSPRDSRGYTF.

This clonotype rates as medium-sized. V and J are TRBV6-5 and TRBJ2-7; D perhaps matches TRBD2 (6 bases). Germline V gene data show CDR1 as MNHEY and CDR2 as SVGAGI. Trimming shortened V by 2 bases and J by 6 bases, and 11 bases separated the two germline ends. The length of the CDR3 is 13 residues. The CDR3 DNA is TGTGCCAGCAGTTACGAGGGAGCGGGCGAGCAGTACTTC. It codes for CASSYEGAGEQYF.

This rearrangement joins TRBV24-1 to TRBJ2-5; the match to TRBD2 covers 10 bases. V lost 4 bases to trimming and J lost 3 bases; unmatched junction nucleotides: 16. The CDR3 runs 19 residues. Germline V gene data show CDR1 as KGHDR and CDR2 as SFDVKD. The CDR3 is CATSELSGTSDSVEETQYF. The DNA for the CDR3 is TGTGCCACCAGTGAGTTGTCCGGGACTAGCGACTCGGTGGAAGAGACCCAGTACTTC.

This clonotype qualifies as medium-sized. This rearrangement joins TRBV5-1 to TRBJ2-7; no firm D call. Germline V gene data show CDR1 as SGHRS and CDR2 as YFSETQ. The CDR3 spans 15 residues. V dropped 0 bases and J dropped 2 bases, with 12 bases sitting between them. CDR3 DNA: TGCGCCAGCAGCTTGGACTTCGGAAATACCTACGAGCAGTACTTC. It codes for CASSLDFGNTYEQYF.

This clonotype occurred a few times. This chain uses TRBV10-3 with TRBJ2-5; TRBD1 agrees at 9 bases. Trimming took 4 bases from V and 5 from J; bases not matched to a gene: 5. Looked up from germline, CDR1 is ENHRY and CDR2 is SYGVKD. The length of the CDR3 is 14 residues. In nucleotides, the CDR3 is TGTGCCATCAGTGGTACAGGGGGCATGGAGACCCAGTACTTC. This encodes CAISGTGGMETQYF.

The chain carries TRBV27 and TRBJ2-1, with 8 bases lining up with TRBD1. The germline CDR1 and CDR2 sequences are MNHEY and SMNVEV (reference sequence). The length of the CDR3 is 15 residues. J gave up 2 bases and V 3 bases, and 3 bases lay outside the gene matches. CDR3 amino acids: CASSLGTGAYNEQFF. In DNA, the CDR3 is TGTGCCAGCAGTTTGGGGACAGGTGCCTACAATGAGCAGTTCTTC.

This clonotype came up a few times. The V call is TRBV12-3 or TRBV12-4, the J call TRBJ1-4, with D unclear. This CDR3 is 13 amino acids long. Trimming pared 4 bases from V and 14 bases from J, leaving 17 bases between. CDR3 in amino acids: CASSSRYWMGLFF. CDR3 sequence (DNA): TGTGCCAGCAGTTCCCGTTATTGGATGGGGCTGTTTTTT.

This clonotype was found many times. This rearrangement joins TRBV27 to TRBJ1-1; D remains unclear. Trimming removed 5 bases at V and 1 base at J, with 17 bases between. Germline V gives CDR1 MNHEY, CDR2 SMNVEV (reference sequence). CDR3 length: 16 amino acids. The CDR3 DNA sequence: TGTGCCAGCAGTCCGTTCACCTACCGAGGGAACACTGAAGCTTTCTTT. It translates to CASSPFTYRGNTEAFF.

The table lists this clonotype with a few counts. The rearrangement uses TRBV4-3 and TRBJ1-2; D ambiguous. CDR3 length: 14 amino acids. Germline loops: CDR1 LGHNA, CDR2 YSLEER. Trimming took 0 bases from V and 6 from J, leaving 11 bases between them. The DNA of the CDR3 is TGCGCCAGCAGCCAAGAACCATACCAGGATGGCTACACCTTC. Translated, it gives CASSQEPYQDGYTF.

This clonotype was found many times. V and J are TRBV20-1 and TRBJ2-5; D may be TRBD1 (6 bases). This CDR3 comprises 13 residues. Germline V CDR1 and CDR2: DFQATT, SNEGSKA (reference sequence). Trimming took 0 bases from V and 7 from J, leaving 12 bases between them. The CDR3 nucleotides read TGCAGTGCTAGAGAAGGGGGTGTGGGGACCCAGTACTTC. Amino acids: CSAREGGVGTQYF.

The rearrangement uses TRBV24-1 and TRBJ2-1; D remains unclear. V shed 5 bases and J shed 1 base, with 2 bases lying between them. Germline V gene data show CDR1 as KGHDR and CDR2 as SFDVKD. This CDR3 is 12 amino acids long. CDR3 protein: CATSGSYNEQFF. The CDR3 DNA reads as TGTGCCACCAGTGGTTCCTACAATGAGCAGTTCTTC.

This clonotype was detected ten times or more. The genes are TRBV18 and TRBJ2-4; 8 nucleotides line up with TRBD2. Germline lookup yields CDR1 KGHSH and CDR2 LQKENI. V shed 2 bases and J 9 bases; nucleotides not matched to a gene: 3. The CDR3 contains 13 residues. The chain's CDR3 is CASSPTSGSIQYF. The CDR3 DNA reads as TGTGCCAGCTCACCAACCAGCGGGAGCATTCAGTACTTC.

This clonotype was detected ten times or more. The rearrangement links TRBV12-3 or TRBV12-4 to TRBJ2-7, with D hard to call. This CDR3 is built from 14 residues. Trimming removed 1 base at V and 0 bases at J, with 7 bases between. CDR3 sequence (DNA): TGTGCCAGCAGTTTAGATCAGGTCTCCTACGAGCAGTACTTC. This gives the protein CASSLDQVSYEQYF.

This clonotype was observed a few times. The chain links TRBV10-3 to TRBJ2-2; 13 bases are shared with TRBD2. The CDR3 is made up of 16 amino acids. The ends lost 4 bases at V and 5 bases at J; junction bases unmatched: 4. Germline CDR1 and CDR2: ENHRY and SYGVKD. The CDR3 reads CAISAGTSGITGELFF. DNA of the CDR3: TGTGCCATCAGTGCTGGGACTAGCGGGATTACCGGGGAGCTGTTTTTT.